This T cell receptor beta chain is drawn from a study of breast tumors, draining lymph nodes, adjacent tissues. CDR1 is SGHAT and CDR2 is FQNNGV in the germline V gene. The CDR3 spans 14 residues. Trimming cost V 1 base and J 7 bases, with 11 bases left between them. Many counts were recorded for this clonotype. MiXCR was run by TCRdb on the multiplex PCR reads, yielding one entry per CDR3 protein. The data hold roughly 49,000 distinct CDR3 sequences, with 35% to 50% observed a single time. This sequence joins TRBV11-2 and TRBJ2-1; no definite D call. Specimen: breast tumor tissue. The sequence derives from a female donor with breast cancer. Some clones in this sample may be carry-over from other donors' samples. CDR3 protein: CASSLAGLSNEQFF. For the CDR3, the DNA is TGTGCCAGCAGCTTAGCGGGTCTATCAAATGAGCAGTTCTTC.